This paragraph reports one T cell receptor beta chain. No antigen is known for it. The data are from a study of T cell responses to AZD1222 COVID-19 vaccine. Some clones are missing from TCRdb's copy, which holds only in-frame ones; the method was immunoSEQ multiplex PCR. This sample has 110,000 or so clones, with roughly 90% found just once. V was shortened by 3 bases and J by 0 bases, with 4 bases between the two germline ends. Per germline, CDR1 SQVTM and CDR2 ANQGSEA. The CDR3 consists of 12 residues. Study outcomes and limitations: After the peak T cell response, and only then, were repertoires sampled. White British ancestry dominated among donors, who included more females, and clonal diversity was possibly underestimated.

V usage is TRBV29-1 and J usage is TRBJ2-3; D uncertain. This clonotype was sampled from an adult in good health. The source material was peripheral blood, sampled on day 0 of AZD1222 vaccination. The chain's CDR3 is CSVDVSTDTQYF. CDR3 nucleotides: TGCAGCGTTGACGTGAGCACAGATACGCAGTATTTT.